This record looks at one T cell receptor beta chain sequence and its context. Its antigen is not known. This record belongs to a study of a mutant IDH1 vaccine in newly diagnosed glioma. Study information: Males made up 62.5% and females roughly 40% of treated patients, whose mean age was approximately 41 years.

As for time point: week 35, safety follow-up. Vaccinated patients received 300 ug of mutant IDH1 20-mer peptide per dose, with topical imiquimod. Using immunoSEQ multiplex PCR, the repertoire was profiled, and TCRdb retains in-frame clones only, with some absent. The sample yields 60,000 or so clones, around 80% seen once. CDR3 length: 13 amino acids. The V end lost 1 base, the J end lost 9 bases, and 11 bases lay between the germline ends. CDR1 is SGHRS and CDR2 is YFSETQ in the germline V gene. This TCR derives from a man younger than 40 with glioma. The sequences come from PBMCs, collected from a glioma patient whose treatment included an IDH1 peptide vaccine. The V and J genes are TRBV5-1 and TRBJ1-5, with D hard to call. CDR3: CASSLNQFWPQHF. Here the CDR3 DNA reads TGCGCCAGCAGCTTGAATCAGTTTTGGCCCCAGCATTTT.